The 14 T cell receptor beta chains below were found in one sample sequenced in a study of T cell repertoires in cytomegalovirus infection. TCRdb called the reads again in MiXCR, with one record for every CDR3 protein. Of about 240,000 distinct CDR3 sequences listed, under 8.5% are singletons. Sequenced input: PBMCs. These receptors came from a human donor in good health (CMV status not recorded). Some clones in this sample may be carry-over from other donors' samples.

This clonotype occurred many times. This sequence joins TRBV7-2 and TRBJ2-5; no clear D gene. The CDR3 is made up of 13 amino acids. Germline V gives CDR1 SGHTA, CDR2 FQGNSA. V was pared by 6 bases and J by 4 bases, with 12 bases between. Written as DNA, the CDR3 is TGTGCCAGCAGATATCCCCCAGGAGAGACCCAGTACTTC. Amino acids: CASRYPPGETQYF.

This clonotype was counted many times. The CDR3 DNA sequence: TGTGCCAGCAGTTTAGCGTCCCGAGGGGGTAAAACCAATGAGCAGTTCTTC. This gives the protein CASSLASRGGKTNEQFF. The chain carries TRBV12-3 or TRBV12-4 and TRBJ2-1, with D possibly being TRBD1 (6 bases). CDR3 size: 17 residues. V lost 0 bases, J lost 6 bases, and 18 bases lay in between.

The gene calls are TRBV12-3 or TRBV12-4 and TRBJ1-4, with D maybe TRBD1 (6 bases). V lost 0 bases to trimming and J lost 7 bases, with 12 bases between them. This CDR3 region has 15 residues. The CDR3 loop reads CASSLAAGAFEKLFF. The CDR3 bases are TGTGCCAGCAGTTTAGCTGCGGGGGCTTTTGAAAAACTGTTTTTT.

This clonotype was recorded many times. The V gene is TRBV7-8, the J gene TRBJ2-7; a possible D gene is TRBD1 (5 bases). Trimming pared 5 bases from V and 3 bases from J, leaving 17 bases between. CDR3 length: 15 residues. Germline V lookup: CDR1 SGHVS, CDR2 FQNEAQ. Written as DNA, the CDR3 is TGTGCCAGCAGCCGCATTTCCCAGGGCGGCTACGAGCAGTACTTC. Protein product: CASSRISQGGYEQYF.

This clonotype was found many times. Its ends do not fully match the called genes, so a read error is possible. The V gene is TRBV7-7, the J gene TRBJ2-5; TRBD2 might be the D (6 bases). The CDR3 extends over 15 amino acids. The V gene's germline CDR1 is SSHAT and CDR2 FNYEAQ (reference sequence). The CDR3 region has the DNA TGTGCTAGCAGCCAATATGTGGGGGAGGAAGAGACCCAGTACTTC. It is translated as CASSQYVGEEETQYF.

The rearrangement links TRBV14 to TRBJ1-5, with D unclear. CDR3 length equals 15 residues. The ends were cut back, 0 bases at V and 6 bases at J, with 12 bases in the middle. Germline loops: CDR1 SGHDN, CDR2 FVKESK. This CDR3 reads CASSQDSTFIQPQHF. In DNA form, the CDR3 reads TGTGCCAGCAGCCAAGATTCGACGTTTATTCAGCCCCAGCATTTT.

This clonotype has a count of ten or more. The chain carries TRBV24-1 and TRBJ1-1, with no clear D. Germline V gene data show CDR1 as KGHDR and CDR2 as SFDVKD. The CDR3 loop spans 13 amino acids. Trimming stripped 9 bases from V and 1 base from J, with 11 bases between. The chain's CDR3 is CATSDAGNTEAFF. The CDR3 region has the DNA TGTGCCACCTCGGATGCCGGGAACACTGAAGCTTTCTTT.

At least ten counts were recorded for this clonotype. The chain employs TRBV7-2 and TRBJ2-3; a weak D match, TRBD1 (6 bases). Trimming left V 5 bases short and J 4 bases short, with 10 bases between. There are 13 residues in the CDR3. Germline-derived CDR1 and CDR2 are SGHTA and FQGNSA. Written as DNA, the CDR3 is TGTGCCAGCAGCCCTTACAGGGCAGATACGCAGTATTTT. Amino acid sequence: CASSPYRADTQYF.

This clonotype was recorded at least ten times. The genes are TRBV30 and TRBJ1-1; perhaps TRBD1 as D (5 bases). Germline CDR1 and CDR2: GTSNPN and SVGIG (reference sequence). The V gene lost 0 bases and the J gene lost 9 bases, with 14 bases spanning the gap. CDR3 length: 13 amino acids. The CDR3 DNA reads TGTGCCTGGAGTGTACTTAGGGGAACTCAAGCTTTCTTT. Translated: CAWSVLRGTQAFF.

This clonotype was seen many times. The rearrangement joins TRBV28 to TRBJ2-2; no clear D. V was cut by 9 bases and J by 0 bases, with 8 bases left in between. The CDR3 is made up of 13 amino acids. Germline V gene data show CDR1 as MDHEN and CDR2 as SYDVKM. In nucleotides, the CDR3 is TGTGCCAGTGGTGTTGCGAACACCGGGGAGCTGTTTTTT. This sequence encodes CASGVANTGELFF.

The sample holds many counts of this clonotype. The rearrangement uses TRBV20-1 and TRBJ1-5; TRBD1 matches at 7 bases. Trimming took 6 bases from V and 0 from J; bases not matched to a gene: 8. This CDR3 contains 15 residues. The V gene's germline CDR1 is DFQATT and CDR2 SNEGSKA (reference sequence). As DNA, the CDR3 is TGCAGTGCCTTGCTCAGGGGGAGTAGCAATCAGCCCCAGCATTTT. This codes for CSALLRGSSNQPQHF.

This clonotype was detected many times. The rearrangement joins TRBV6-2 or TRBV6-3 to TRBJ2-2, with 7 bases fitting TRBD2. CDR3 size: 15 residues. Trimming took 1 base from V and 4 from J; bases not matched to a gene: 3. CDR1 and CDR2 (germline): MNHEY, SVGEGT. The CDR3 coding sequence is TGTGCCAGCAGTTACTGGGGGGGAAGCACCGGGGAGCTGTTTTTT. Its translation is CASSYWGGSTGELFF.

This clonotype was counted a few times. CDR3 protein: CASSQAGRGYGYTF. The CDR3 DNA reads TGTGCCAGCAGCCAAGCAGGCAGGGGCTATGGCTACACCTTC. J is TRBJ1-2 and V is TRBV3-1; the D gene is possibly TRBD1 (6 bases). The CDR3 contains 14 residues. V shed 1 base and J shed 4 bases, with 10 bases lying between them. From germline, CDR1 is LGHDT and CDR2 YNNKEL (reference sequence).

This clonotype appeared many times. The CDR3 loop reads CSATQPDRGPSYEQYF. The CDR3 bases are TGCAGTGCTACGCAACCGGACAGGGGGCCATCCTACGAGCAGTACTTC. V and J are TRBV20-1 and TRBJ2-7, with 11 bases fitting TRBD1. The trim removed 4 bases at V and 1 base at J, leaving 9 bases unmatched. The germline V gene encodes CDR1 DFQATT and CDR2 SNEGSKA (reference sequence). This CDR3 region has 16 residues.